Shown below are 26 T cell receptor beta chains from a single sample sequenced in a study of cytotoxic CD8 clonotypes in ibrutinib-treated CLL. Measured with immunoSEQ multiplex PCR; TCRdb has only the in-frame clones, and not every one. The data show 100,000 to 150,000 clones, 80% to 90% seen once. Material: PBMCs, obtained after 24 months of ibrutinib treatment. All receptors derive from a human donor with chronic lymphocytic leukemia.

The rearrangement joins TRBV4-2 to TRBJ2-7; the match to TRBD2 covers 7 bases. CDR3 size: 15 residues. Germline loops: CDR1 LGHNA, CDR2 YNFKEQ. With 3 bases clipped from V and 1 base from J, the junction kept 6 bases outside the gene matches. The CDR3 loop reads CASSQESGDSYEQYF. DNA for the CDR3: TGTGCCAGCAGCCAGGAGAGCGGGGATTCCTACGAGCAGTACTTC.

This rearrangement joins TRBV4-2 to TRBJ2-5; 10 bases are shared with TRBD2. Trimming removed 0 bases from V and 4 bases from J; junction bases left unmatched: 5. Germline V gene data show CDR1 as LGHNA and CDR2 as YNFKEQ. The CDR3 length is 16 residues. CDR3 protein: CASSQDRLAGVETQYF. CDR3 DNA sequence: TGTGCCAGCAGCCAAGATCGGCTAGCGGGAGTAGAGACCCAGTACTTC.

The gene calls are TRBV18 and TRBJ1-5, with D unresolved. CDR1 is KGHSH and CDR2 is LQKENI in the germline V gene. This CDR3 comprises 16 residues. Trimming took 3 bases from V and 2 from J, leaving 14 bases between them. The CDR3 DNA reads as TGTGCCAGCTCACCGTACAGAGACCCTGGCAATCAGCCCCAGCATTTT. Translating it yields CASSPYRDPGNQPQHF.

The rearrangement uses TRBV6-6 and TRBJ2-7; D is perhaps TRBD1 (6 bases). Germline CDR1 reads MNHNY; CDR2 reads SVGAGI (reference sequence). V shed 6 bases and J shed 2 bases, with 14 bases lying between them. CDR3 length: 14 residues. CDR3 residues: CASSLKDRTYEQYF. CDR3 DNA sequence: TGTGCCAGCAGCCTAAAAGACAGGACCTACGAGCAGTACTTC.

V is TRBV2 and J is TRBJ2-3; 7 nucleotides align to TRBD1. This CDR3 is built from 19 residues. Germline V gene data show CDR1 as SNHLY and CDR2 as FYNNEI. V trimming: 6 bases; J trimming: 0 bases; junction bases outside the gene matches: 18. DNA of the CDR3: TGTGCCAGCAGCTTCCAAACAGGGGCAAGACTCCCCAGCACAGATACGCAGTATTTT. As protein: CASSFQTGARLPSTDTQYF.

The CDR3 region is CASSLGQGSYEQYF. The CDR3 region has the DNA TGTGCCAGCAGTTTGGGACAGGGATCCTACGAGCAGTACTTC. The chain carries TRBV28 and TRBJ2-7; 9 bases agree with TRBD1. The ends lost 3 bases at V and 1 base at J; junction bases unmatched: 1. The CDR3 covers 14 residues. From germline, CDR1 is MDHEN and CDR2 SYDVKM.

The count of this clone is one. The chain has TRBV7-8 and TRBJ1-1, with 10 positions matching TRBD1. Per the germline V gene, CDR1 is SGHVS and CDR2 is FQNEAQ. This CDR3 region has 15 residues. J gave up 6 bases and V 5 bases, and 9 bases lay outside the gene matches. CDR3 loop: CASSPGQGKSAEAFF. CDR3 DNA: TGTGCCAGCAGCCCGGGACAGGGGAAAAGCGCTGAAGCTTTCTTT.

This clone was seen once. V gene TRBV6-6 combines with J gene TRBJ2-3, with 7 bases fitting TRBD2. With V trimmed by 8 bases and J by 1 base, 3 bases remained unmatched. The CDR3 covers 13 residues. Germline V gene sequence: CDR1 MNHNY, CDR2 SVGAGI (reference sequence). CDR3 DNA: TGTGCCAGCTCGGGGGGACGCACAGATACGCAGTATTTT. Its protein product is CASSGGRTDTQYF.

V gene TRBV9 combines with J gene TRBJ2-5; TRBD1 or TRBD2 may be the D gene (5 bases each). From germline, CDR1 is SGDLS and CDR2 YYNGEE. The CDR3 contains 12 residues. V lost 2 bases and J 6 bases, leaving 8 bases between the germline ends. The CDR3 is CASSVRGQTQYF. The CDR3 DNA is TGTGCCAGCAGCGTGAGGGGCCAGACCCAGTACTTC.

The chain carries TRBV15 and TRBJ2-2; D unclear. Per germline, CDR1 LNHNV and CDR2 YYDKDF (reference sequence). The CDR3 contains 14 residues. V was shortened by 8 bases and J by 5 bases, with 15 bases between the two germline ends. CDR3 sequence: CATGMFGLTGELFF. The CDR3 coding sequence is TGTGCCACCGGAATGTTTGGTCTAACCGGGGAGCTGTTTTTT.

This sequence joins TRBV5-1 and TRBJ2-7, with D maybe TRBD1 (6 bases). Trimming left V 7 bases short and J 5 bases short, with 22 bases between. Germline V gene data show CDR1 as SGHRS and CDR2 as YFSETQ. This CDR3 has 15 amino acids. CDR3 in DNA: TGCGCCAGCTCCATTAGACAGGCTCGAACAGACGAGCAGTACTTC. Amino acids: CASSIRQARTDEQYF. The complete variable domain, with remaining parts taken from reference TRBV5-1 and TRBJ2-7, reads KAGVTQTPRYLIKTRGQQVTLSCSPISGHRSVSWYQQTPGQGLQFLFEYFSETQRNKGNFPGRFSGRQFSNSRSEMNVSTLELGDSALYLCASSIRQARTDEQYFGPGTRLTVT.

The chain combines TRBV7-9 with TRBJ2-1; D possibly corresponds to TRBD1 (5 bases). Germline V gene sequence: CDR1 SEHNR, CDR2 FQNEAQ (reference sequence). The CDR3 runs to 13 residues. V was clipped by 10 bases and J by 11 bases, with 21 bases between them. CDR3 amino acids: CATQGGELGKQFF. The DNA of the CDR3 is TGTGCCACCCAGGGTGGCGAACTCGGTAAGCAGTTCTTC.

The CDR3 loop is CASSFPGTLSYEQYF. CDR3 DNA: TGTGCCAGCAGTTTTCCGGGAACTCTCTCCTACGAGCAGTACTTC. The chain links TRBV28 to TRBJ2-7, with a tentative D call TRBD2 (5 bases). The V gene lost 3 bases and the J gene lost 0 bases, with 12 bases spanning the gap. This CDR3 comprises 15 residues. Germline CDR1 is MDHEN and CDR2 is SYDVKM.

The rearrangement joins TRBV15 to TRBJ2-7; no clear D gene. CDR1 LNHNV and CDR2 YYDKDF come from the germline V gene (reference sequence). The CDR3 is made up of 13 amino acids. V lost 0 bases and J lost 6, with 9 bases in between. The CDR3 region is CATSRESWGEQYF. CDR3 coding DNA: TGTGCCACCAGCAGAGAATCCTGGGGCGAGCAGTACTTC.

The genes are TRBV5-1 and TRBJ1-2; 9 bases agree with TRBD1. The CDR3 spans 13 residues. In germline, CDR1 is SGHRS, CDR2 YFSETQ. Losses at the gene ends were 2 bases for V and 7 bases for J; bases not matched to a gene: 3. This chain's CDR3 is CASSLTGGSGYTF. DNA for the CDR3: TGCGCCAGCAGCTTAACAGGGGGCTCTGGCTACACCTTC.

This chain joins TRBV11-2 and TRBJ1-2; D uncertain. Between the trimmed V and J ends, which lost 5 bases and 4 bases, there was a span of 14 bases. CDR1 SGHAT and CDR2 FQNNGV come from the germline V gene. This CDR3 spans 14 amino acids. The chain's CDR3 is CASSPPGSLYGYTF. In DNA, the CDR3 is TGTGCCAGCAGCCCCCCCGGGAGTCTCTATGGCTACACCTTC.

The chain links TRBV13 to TRBJ1-2; D is ambiguous. V was clipped by 5 bases and J by 6 bases, with 13 bases between them. The CDR3 extends over 13 amino acids. CDR1 and CDR2 from the germline V gene are PRHDT and FYEKMQ (reference sequence). This chain's CDR3 is CASSRLGGNGYTF. In nucleotides, the CDR3 is TGTGCCAGCAGCCGCCTAGGAGGGAATGGCTACACCTTC.

The rearrangement joins TRBV7-9 to TRBJ2-5; D is possibly TRBD1 (5 bases). Looked up from germline, CDR1 is SEHNR and CDR2 is FQNEAQ (reference sequence). Trimming pared 4 bases from V and 5 bases from J, leaving 14 bases between. The CDR3 extends over 14 amino acids. The CDR3 here is CASSSTVQGETQYF. The CDR3 DNA reads as TGTGCCAGCAGCTCGACAGTCCAAGGGGAGACCCAGTACTTC.

This clone was found once. V usage is TRBV6-1 and J usage is TRBJ2-3; 7 nucleotides agree with TRBD1. Germline V gives CDR1 MNHNS, CDR2 SASEGT. Losses at the gene ends were 7 bases for V and 0 bases for J; bases not matched to a gene: 4. The CDR3 has 14 amino acids. This CDR3 reads CASTTGASTDTQYF. For the CDR3, the DNA is TGTGCCAGCACCACAGGGGCCAGCACAGATACGCAGTATTTT.

The chain is built from TRBV5-1 and TRBJ2-2; no clear D gene. Germline V gives CDR1 SGHRS, CDR2 YFSETQ. V was clipped by 4 bases and J by 6 bases, with 16 bases between them. This CDR3 has 15 amino acids. The CDR3, as DNA: TGCGCCAGCAGCCCTCCCTCCTTAAGGTCCGGGGAGCTGTTTTTT. Translating it yields CASSPPSLRSGELFF. The entire variable domain, with the rest obtained from reference TRBV5-1 and TRBJ2-2, is as follows: KAGVTQTPRYLIKTRGQQVTLSCSPISGHRSVSWYQQTPGQGLQFLFEYFSETQRNKGNFPGRFSGRQFSNSRSEMNVSTLELGDSALYLCASSPPSLRSGELFFGEGSRLTVL.

V usage is TRBV28 and J usage is TRBJ2-7; 8 bases align to TRBD2. Germline CDR1 reads MDHEN; CDR2 reads SYDVKM. The CDR3 has 15 residues. Trimming cost V 5 bases and J 6 bases; bases outside gene matches: 12. The chain's CDR3 is CASSLLSGSGGEQYF. CDR3 nucleotide sequence: TGTGCCAGCAGTCTGCTGAGCGGGAGTGGGGGCGAGCAGTACTTC. Filled out from reference TRBV28 and TRBJ2-7, the complete variable domain reads DVKVTQSSRYLVKRTGEKVFLECVQDMDHENMFWYRQDPGLGLRLIYFSYDVKMKEKGDIPEGYSVSREKKERFSLILESASTNQTSMYLCASSLLSGSGGEQYFGPGTRLTVT.

The gene calls are TRBV15 and TRBJ2-7; D unresolved. This CDR3 comprises 14 residues. Trimming took 0 bases from V and 5 from J, leaving 11 bases between them. The germline V gene has CDR1 LNHNV and CDR2 YYDKDF (reference sequence). The CDR3 spells CATSREGPPHEQYF. The CDR3 DNA reads as TGTGCCACCAGCAGAGAAGGTCCCCCCCACGAGCAGTACTTC. Variable domain in full (rest from reference TRBV15 and TRBJ2-7): DAMVIQNPRYQVTQFGKPVTLSCSQTLNHNVMYWYQQKSSQAPKLLFHYYDKDFNNEADTPDNFQSRRPNTSFCFLDIRSPGLGDTAMYLCATSREGPPHEQYFGPGTRLTVT.

This chain connects TRBV28 to TRBJ1-5; TRBD1 agrees at 8 bases. Germline V gene sequence: CDR1 MDHEN, CDR2 SYDVKM. The CDR3 covers 14 residues. The ends lost 6 bases at V and 7 bases at J; junction bases unmatched: 8. DNA of the CDR3: TGTGCCAGCAGCACAGGGGGAGGCGGGCAGCCCCAGCATTTT. Translation gives CASSTGGGGQPQHF.

The chain joins TRBV30 to TRBJ1-6; maybe TRBD1 (5 bases). This CDR3 has 14 residues. Trimming left V 8 bases short and J 9 bases short, with 20 bases between. Germline-derived CDR1 and CDR2 are GTSNPN and SVGIG (reference sequence). As DNA, the CDR3 is TGTGCCGAGGGAGTGCAGGGAGGGACTTCACCCCTCCACTTT. It codes for CAEGVQGGTSPLHF.

The chain couples TRBV7-2 to TRBJ1-1; D remains unclear. Deletions cut 5 bases from V and 4 bases from J, with 11 bases between. This CDR3 has 13 residues. Per the germline V gene, CDR1 is SGHTA and CDR2 is FQGNSA. CDR3 sequence reads: CASSPRGITEAFF. CDR3 nucleotides: TGTGCCAGCAGCCCCCGGGGAATCACTGAAGCTTTCTTT.

V usage is TRBV11-2 and J usage is TRBJ2-3; 9 positions agree with TRBD2. The CDR3 totals 14 residues. The trim removed 5 bases at V and 4 bases at J, leaving 4 bases unmatched. Germline assignment: CDR1 SGHAT and CDR2 FQNNGV. The CDR3 region is CASSQTSGADTQYF. The CDR3 nucleotides are TGTGCCAGCAGCCAGACTAGCGGAGCAGATACGCAGTATTTT.